Listed below are T cell receptor beta chains from one sample, sequenced in a study of blood T cells in healthy people across ages. TCRdb used MiXCR to reprocess the 5' RACE reads, holding one entry per CDR3 protein. Seen here are about 640,000 distinct CDR3 sequences, 58% observed once, and the top ten hold roughly 34%. Sequencing input: blood. The receptors were gathered from a man aged 55 to 70 in good health. Both conserved end residues are part of each CDR3. The D gene is left open where the match is weak. Some rows have no size entry. The others give once, few or many, or a class for an expanded clone.

abundance	v_gene	j_gene	d_gene	CDR3aa	CDR3nt
few	TRBV11-2	TRBJ1-2	TRBD1	CASSLSTGENYGYTF	TGTGCCAGCAGCTTATCAACAGGGGAAAACTATGGCTACACCTTC
NA	TRBV5-1	TRBJ2-6	TRBD1	CASSLGAGGSGANVLTF	TGCGCCAGCAGCTTGGGGGCAGGGGGCTCTGGAGCCAACGTCCTGACTTTC
NA	TRBV20-1	TRBJ2-1	NA	CSANGDNEQFF	TGCAGTGCGAACGGGGATAATGAGCAGTTCTTC
NA	TRBV6-1	TRBJ2-1	TRBD2	CASRSSGGRVNEQFF	TGTGCCAGCCGGTCGAGTGGCGGGAGAGTCAATGAGCAGTTCTTC
few	TRBV20-1	TRBJ2-3	TRBD2	CSARDPRGGRTDTQYF	TGCAGTGCTAGAGATCCCCGGGGGGGCCGCACAGATACGCAGTATTTT
few	TRBV29-1	TRBJ1-2	NA	CSVEHGYGYTF	TGCAGCGTTGAACACGGCTATGGCTACACCTTC
few	TRBV3-1	TRBJ2-7	NA	CASSRGRASHEQYF	TGTGCCAGCAGCCGCGGCAGGGCGTCGCACGAGCAGTACTTC
NA	TRBV29-1	TRBJ2-3	NA	CSVEVVVTDTQYF	TGCAGCGTTGAAGTAGTCGTCACAGATACGCAGTATTTT
few	TRBV20-1	TRBJ2-5	TRBD1	CSASGRGWETQYF	TGCAGTGCTAGTGGCAGGGGGTGGGAGACCCAGTACTTC
NA	TRBV7-2	TRBJ2-7	TRBD1	CASSSRAGQGVYEQYF	TGTGCCAGCAGCTCCCGGGCGGGACAGGGGGTCTACGAGCAGTACTTC
once	TRBV6-1	TRBJ1-2	NA	CASSESGVGYGYTF	TGTGCCAGCAGTGAATCGGGGGTAGGGTATGGCTACACCTTC
NA	TRBV12-3/TRBV12-4	TRBJ1-1	NA	CASSFPTTRLDTEAFF	TGTGCCAGCAGTTTCCCCACGACCAGGTTGGACACTGAAGCTTTCTTT
NA	TRBV20-1	TRBJ2-1	TRBD2	CSATNEFSGGPYNEQFF	TGCAGTGCTACAAATGAATTTAGCGGGGGGCCCTACAATGAGCAGTTCTTC
NA	TRBV29-1	TRBJ2-5	TRBD2	CSVEGPGGYQETQYF	TGCAGCGTTGAGGGGCCGGGGGGGTACCAAGAGACCCAGTACTTC
NA	TRBV9	TRBJ2-5	NA	CASSKTPQETQYF	TGTGCCAGCAGTAAGACACCGCAAGAGACCCAGTACTTC
NA	TRBV10-3	TRBJ2-2	TRBD2	CASSGGLNTGELFF	TGTGCCAGTAGCGGGGGGCTGAACACCGGGGAGCTGTTTTTT
NA	TRBV10-3	TRBJ1-5	NA	CATQADSNNQPQHF	TGTGCCACCCAGGCGGACAGTAACAATCAGCCCCAGCATTTT
few	TRBV15	TRBJ2-6	NA	CATSRVGGSGANVLTF	TGTGCCACCAGCAGAGTAGGGGGCTCTGGGGCCAACGTCCTGACTTTC
NA	TRBV2	TRBJ2-7	TRBD1	CASSDGQGAQYEQYF	TGTGCCAGCAGTGACGGGCAGGGGGCGCAATACGAGCAGTACTTC
NA	TRBV20-1	TRBJ1-4	TRBD1	CSARGTGPNEKLFF	TGCAGTGCTAGAGGGACAGGGCCTAATGAAAAACTGTTTTTT
NA	TRBV3-1	TRBJ2-3	TRBD2	CASSPERGTSGGADTQYF	TGTGCCAGCAGCCCAGAACGAGGGACTAGCGGGGGGGCTGATACGCAGTATTTT
once	TRBV19	TRBJ2-5	TRBD2	CASSNLAGSQETQYF	TGTGCCAGTAGTAACCTAGCGGGGTCTCAAGAGACCCAGTACTTC
few	TRBV5-1	TRBJ1-1	TRBD1	CASSLVSQGTAFF	TGCGCCAGCAGCTTGGTATCACAGGGGACGGCTTTCTTT
NA	TRBV28	TRBJ1-1	NA	CASSLPQMNTEAFF	TGTGCCAGCAGTTTACCACAGATGAACACTGAAGCTTTCTTT
NA	TRBV2	TRBJ2-4	NA	CASSELRSAKNIQYF	TGTGCCAGCAGTGAACTCCGGTCAGCCAAAAACATTCAGTACTTC
NA	TRBV6-5	TRBJ2-1	TRBD2	CASGGLPYNEQFF	TGTGCCAGCGGGGGACTACCTTACAATGAGCAGTTCTTC
few	TRBV25-1	TRBJ1-2	TRBD1	CASSEFQTGNGYTF	TGTGCCAGCAGTGAATTCCAGACAGGGAATGGCTACACCTTC
NA	TRBV20-1	TRBJ1-5	NA	CSARLSRDLNQPQHF	TGCAGTGCTAGATTGAGCCGGGACCTCAATCAGCCCCAGCATTTT
few	TRBV29-1	TRBJ2-1	NA	CSVEASRVFNEQFF	TGCAGCGTTGAAGCTAGCAGAGTCTTCAATGAGCAGTTCTTC
NA	TRBV2	TRBJ1-2	TRBD1	CASSGQGASGYTF	TGTGCCAGCAGTGGACAGGGGGCCTCTGGCTACACCTTC
NA	TRBV3-1	TRBJ1-4	TRBD1	CASSRTGGGEKLFF	TGTGCCAGCAGCCGGACAGGGGGCGGTGAAAAACTGTTTTTT
few	TRBV7-2	TRBJ2-1	NA	CASSLSTYNEQFF	TGTGCCAGCAGCCTCTCGACCTACAATGAGCAGTTCTTC
NA	TRBV2	TRBJ1-6	NA	CASKLTGGNSPLHF	TGTGCCAGCAAGCTCACGGGGGGGAATTCACCCCTCCACTTT
NA	TRBV5-6	TRBJ2-1	TRBD2	CASSFGLAGYSYNEQFF	TGTGCCAGCAGCTTCGGACTAGCGGGGTACTCCTACAATGAGCAGTTCTTC
NA	TRBV6-5	TRBJ1-2	NA	CASSYRTEMNYGYTF	TGTGCCAGCAGTTACCGGACAGAAATGAACTATGGCTACACCTTC
few	TRBV6-5	TRBJ2-1	NA	CASSYSRRDNEQFF	TGTGCCAGCAGTTACTCGAGGCGGGACAATGAGCAGTTCTTC
NA	TRBV2	TRBJ2-3	NA	CASRTDTQYF	TGTGCCAGCAGGACAGATACGCAGTATTTT
NA	TRBV28	TRBJ2-4	TRBD1	CATTTGVVNIQYF	TGTGCCACCACAACAGGGGTGGTAAACATTCAGTACTTC
NA	TRBV11-2	TRBJ1-2	TRBD1	CASSLGAGTANYGYTF	TGTGCCAGCAGCTTAGGGGCGGGGACAGCAAACTATGGCTACACCTTC
NA	TRBV7-2	TRBJ1-2	NA	CASSSYGRQAVGGYTF	TGTGCCAGCAGCTCTTACGGGCGACAGGCGGTGGGCGGCTACACCTTC
few	TRBV27	TRBJ2-7	NA	CASSWSGGTGSYEQYF	TGTGCCAGCAGTTGGTCGGGAGGGACAGGGTCCTACGAGCAGTACTTC
NA	TRBV6-1	TRBJ1-1	NA	CASSRGGVGTEAFF	TGTGCGAGCAGTAGGGGGGGCGTTGGCACTGAAGCTTTCTTT
few	TRBV28	TRBJ1-4	TRBD1	CASSLWGTANEKLFF	TGTGCCAGCAGTTTATGGGGGACAGCTAATGAAAAACTGTTTTTT
NA	TRBV24-1	TRBJ2-3	NA	CATSEPRAPNTQYF	TGTGCCACCAGTGAACCCCGGGCCCCGAATACGCAGTATTTT
once	TRBV12-3/TRBV12-4	TRBJ1-1	NA	CASHPTEAFF	TGTGCCAGCCACCCGACAGAAGCTTTCTTT
few	TRBV6-6	TRBJ2-4	TRBD1	CASRDQTGANIQYF	TGTGCCAGCAGAGATCAGACAGGGGCCAACATTCAGTACTTC
many	TRBV4-2	TRBJ2-4	TRBD2	CASSQRAGGSSENIQYF	TGTGCCAGCAGCCAAAGAGCGGGGGGCTCCTCAGAAAACATTCAGTACTTC
NA	TRBV20-1	TRBJ2-1	TRBD2	CSAFPRSSGGSLYNEQFF	TGCAGTGCTTTCCCCCGCTCGAGCGGGGGTTCCCTTTACAATGAGCAGTTCTTC
few	TRBV2	TRBJ2-7	TRBD1	CASRGTGGAYEQYF	TGTGCCAGTAGGGGAACAGGGGGTGCCTACGAGCAGTACTTC
NA	TRBV5-4	TRBJ2-5	NA	CASSSSGVEETQYF	TGTGCCAGCAGCTCCTCCGGTGTCGAAGAGACCCAGTACTTC
NA	TRBV28	TRBJ2-7	NA	CASRPSPGSYEQYF	TGTGCCAGCAGACCTTCCCCGGGGTCCTACGAGCAGTACTTC
few	TRBV29-1	TRBJ2-5	NA	CSVGHQETQYF	TGCAGCGTCGGACATCAAGAGACCCAGTACTTC
once	TRBV5-6	TRBJ2-3	NA	CASSLIGARVDTQYF	TGTGCCAGCAGCTTGATTGGGGCGAGGGTAGATACGCAGTATTTT
NA	TRBV7-9	TRBJ2-7	NA	CASSFHYEQYF	TGTGCCAGCAGCTTCCACTACGAGCAGTACTTC
NA	TRBV20-1	TRBJ2-7	TRBD2	CSAIAGGHYEQYF	TGCAGTGCGATAGCGGGGGGGCACTACGAGCAGTACTTC
once	TRBV5-4	TRBJ2-5	TRBD1	CASSPSFMGQQETQYF	TGTGCCAGCAGCCCATCATTTATGGGACAGCAAGAGACCCAGTACTTC
NA	TRBV7-9	TRBJ2-5	NA	CASSRSLGVGYQETQYF	TGTGCCAGCAGCCGGAGCTTGGGGGTCGGGTACCAAGAGACCCAGTACTTC